This note documents a single TCR beta chain sequence. Its antigen is currently unknown. Sorts that each held 250,000 to 300,000 cells were run in triplicate for every CD8+ T cell subset. This entry is derived from a study of CXCR3-negative and CXCR3-positive naive CD8 T cells. Study summary: Sequencing brought in some 130 million TRB reads altogether, and each library got about 1.5 +/- 0.3 million.

Carrying UMI labels, the TRB cDNA libraries were prepared through 5' RACE. Each CDR3 protein gets one entry in TCRdb, which reprocessed the 5' RACE reads and gives no DNA. The sample table includes 40,000 to 55,000 distinct CDR3 sequences. The germline V gene has CDR1 MNHEY and CDR2 SMNVEV (reference sequence). The CDR3 is made up of 17 amino acids. Findings of the study overall: High diversity, comparable across both naive subsets, contrasted with much lower diversity in memory CD8+ cells.

The V call is TRBV27, the J call TRBJ2-1; TCRdb's D gene call, TRBD2, goes unchecked for lack of DNA. Sequenced: naive CXCR3- CD8+ T cells from blood. The subset: CD45RO-CCR7+CD27+CD95- naive CD8+ T cells lacking CXCR3 (TNR3-). The clonotype was recovered from a human donor in good health. Some clones in this sample may be carry-over from other donors' samples. The CDR3 region is CASSLRVAGGPENEQFF.